This TCR beta chain is from a study of blood T cell repertoires in COVID-19. Germline V gives CDR1 SGDLS, CDR2 YYNGEE. The CDR3 contains 15 residues. The germline V and J ends were trimmed by 4 bases and 3 bases, with 17 bases remaining between them. This table comes from immunoSEQ multiplex PCR, and its TCRdb copy is limited to in-frame clones, with some not included. The table lists roughly 410,000 clones, about 88% of them singletons. The TCR originated in a woman aged 40-49 years with COVID-19, enrolled during active disease. The sequencing input was peripheral blood. The chain couples TRBV9 to TRBJ2-7; a weak D match, TRBD1 (7 bases). CDR3 DNA sequence: TGTGCCAGCAGCCAGGCGGAGGGGGCGGTCTACGAGCAGTACTTC. It specifies CASSQAEGAVYEQYF.